Presented here are 7 T cell receptor beta chains from one specimen sequenced in a study of early T cells in non-severe SARS-CoV-2 infection. TCRdb ran MiXCR on the 5' RACE reads and lists one entry per CDR3 protein. The repertoire holds about 42,000 distinct CDR3 sequences, with 6% to 7.5% as singletons. Material: whole blood. The receptors come from an adult who was a healthcare worker with PCR-confirmed SARS-CoV-2 infection or an uninfected control (not recorded which).

This clonotype has at least ten counts. V usage is TRBV3-1 and J usage is TRBJ2-6, with D perhaps given as TRBD1 or TRBD2 (5 bases each). The CDR3 is 18 amino acids. Germline CDR1 LGHDT, CDR2 YNNKEL (reference sequence). V dropped 1 base and J dropped 1 base, with 14 bases sitting between them. CDR3 DNA sequence: TGTGCCAGCAGCCAAGCCGGGACGGATTATTCTGGGGCCAACGTCCTGACTTTC. This gives the protein CASSQAGTDYSGANVLTF.

This clonotype was found a few times. The chain has TRBV2 and TRBJ2-1; D unclear. Germline V lookup: CDR1 SNHLY, CDR2 FYNNEI. The V end was cut by 2 bases, the J end by 9 bases, with 5 bases between. The CDR3 consists of 11 residues. CDR3 amino acids: CASSEWGEQFF. The CDR3 nucleotides are TGTGCCAGCAGTGAATGGGGTGAGCAGTTCTTC.

This clonotype has a count of ten or more. The chain recombines TRBV14 with TRBJ1-2; 7 bases are a match to TRBD1. V lost 3 bases, J lost 0 bases, and 10 bases stayed unmatched. CDR1 SGHDN and CDR2 FVKESK come from the germline V gene. The CDR3 spans 17 residues. CDR3 sequence reads: CASSHSTGPHANYGYTF. Here the CDR3 DNA reads TGTGCCAGCAGCCATTCGACAGGGCCACACGCTAACTATGGCTACACCTTC.

This clonotype has ten or more counts. The chain combines TRBV2 with TRBJ1-2, with a possible D match to TRBD1 (6 bases). The CDR3 spans 12 residues. Germline CDR1 is SNHLY and CDR2 is FYNNEI. V lost 6 bases, J lost 8 bases, and 13 bases lay in between. CDR3 region: CASRVGGEGYTF. The CDR3 DNA sequence: TGTGCCAGCAGGGTAGGGGGAGAGGGCTACACCTTC.

This clonotype occurred a few times. This chain uses TRBV5-4 with TRBJ1-2, with 10 nucleotides matching TRBD1. V shed 4 bases, J shed 5 bases, and the junction held 11 bases outside the gene matches. The CDR3 length is 16 residues. Germline-derived CDR1 and CDR2 are SGHNT and YYREEE (reference sequence). CDR3 DNA: TGTGCCAGCAGCCCGGCCGGGACAGGGGCGCCTTATGGCTACACCTTC. It is translated as CASSPAGTGAPYGYTF.

This clonotype was counted a few times. The V and J genes are TRBV20-1 and TRBJ2-3, with TRBD2 matching 13 bases. Germline V CDR1 and CDR2: DFQATT, SNEGSKA (reference sequence). The CDR3 covers 16 residues. V was clipped by 3 bases and J by 0 bases; unmatched bases: 3. CDR3 region: CSARGTSGASTDTQYF. The CDR3 coding sequence is TGCAGTGCTAGGGGGACTAGCGGGGCTAGCACAGATACGCAGTATTTT.

This clonotype has a count of ten or more. The CDR3 sequence is CSARPGAGADTQYF. In DNA, the CDR3 is TGCAGTGCCCGCCCCGGGGCTGGTGCAGATACGCAGTATTTT. The chain uses TRBV20-1 and TRBJ2-3; D is possibly TRBD1 or TRBD2 (5 bases each). From germline, CDR1 is DFQATT and CDR2 SNEGSKA (reference sequence). Trimming cost V 6 bases and J 4 bases, with 17 bases left between them. The CDR3 has 14 residues.